Below, one T cell receptor (beta chain) is given with its context. What it binds is unknown. The source of the sample is a study of CD4 T cells in relation to SARS-CoV-2 and coronaviruses. Unexposed donor CD4+ T cells date from about 2011-2018, before the COVID-19 pandemic. The cells were cultured for approximately 10 days before CD4+ T cells were isolated. Assay used: immunoSEQ multiplex PCR; TCRdb lists only in-frame clones, some missing. The sample has some 19,000 clones; over 65% are singletons. CDR3 size: 15 residues. With 3 bases removed from V and 14 bases from J, the gap between germline ends came to 20 bases. The V gene's germline CDR1 is LNHDA and CDR2 SQIVND (reference sequence).

The source is a human donor in good health. The sequenced sample consisted of CD4+ T cells from PBMCs, cultured in vitro. The rearrangement links TRBV19 to TRBJ1-6; the D gene is possibly TRBD1 (6 bases). The CDR3 sequence is CASSIAGEGGLSLHF. The DNA of the CDR3 is TGTGCCAGTAGTATCGCGGGCGAAGGGGGTTTATCCCTCCACTTT.